A selection of T cell receptor beta chains follows, all from one sample in a study of cytomegalovirus exposure and HLA in healthy donors. Generated by immunoSEQ multiplex PCR, the TCRdb table keeps only in-frame clones and is missing some. The sample records about 220,000 clones, over 60% being singletons. The sequencing input was PBMCs. The receptors derive from a male donor in good health and CMV-seronegative. Each CDR3 is given with its conserved first and last residue. D genes are given only for firm matches. Only some rows state a clone size, as once, few, many or a class for expanded clones.

d_call	v_call	j_call	clone_size	cdr3_aa	cdr3_nt
TRBD2	TRBV7-9	TRBJ2-2	.	CASSPGGYTGELFF	TGTGCCAGCAGCCCGGGGGGTTACACCGGGGAGCTGTTTTTT
.	TRBV6-6	TRBJ1-2	.	CASRTPNDRFYGYTF	TGTGCCAGCAGGACCCCCAATGACAGGTTCTATGGCTACACCTTC
.	TRBV7-9	TRBJ1-1	.	CASAATGAEAFF	TGTGCCAGCGCCGCAACCGGGGCTGAAGCTTTCTTT
TRBD1	TRBV11-2	TRBJ2-7	.	CASSLDRGLEQYF	TGTGCCAGCAGCCTTGACAGGGGGCTCGAGCAGTACTTC
TRBD1	TRBV30	TRBJ2-2	once	CAWSKERTGTANTGELFF	TGTGCCTGGAGTAAAGAGAGAACCGGGACAGCGAACACCGGGGAGCTGTTTTTT
.	TRBV4-3	TRBJ2-7	.	CASSQDFDGAVSSYEQYF	TGCGCCAGCAGCCAAGATTTTGATGGAGCGGTGAGCTCCTACGAGCAGTACTTC
TRBD1	TRBV19	TRBJ2-7	.	CASSALDRLGDEQYF	TGTGCCAGTAGTGCCCTGGACAGGTTAGGCGACGAGCAGTACTTC
.	TRBV15	TRBJ1-5	.	CATSRGGRGGYTNQPQHF	TGTGCCACCAGCAGAGGGGGAAGAGGCGGGTATACCAATCAGCCCCAGCATTTT
TRBD2	TRBV6-5	TRBJ2-1	.	CASSYGTSPNEQFF	TGTGCCAGCAGTTACGGGACTAGCCCCAATGAGCAGTTCTTC
TRBD2	TRBV10-3	TRBJ2-7	.	CTISEGGSPENEQYF	TGTACCATCAGTGAGGGCGGGAGTCCGGAGAACGAGCAGTACTTC
TRBD1	TRBV7-2	TRBJ1-4	.	CASSRTGSWGEKLFF	TGTGCCAGCAGTCGGACAGGGTCATGGGGGGAAAAACTGTTTTTT
TRBD1	TRBV10-2	TRBJ2-7	.	CASSEPRRGQGKAYEQYF	TGCGCCAGCAGTGAGCCGCGCCGCGGACAGGGGAAAGCCTACGAGCAGTACTTC
TRBD1	TRBV6-5	TRBJ2-1	.	CASRARDRLYNEQFF	TGTGCCAGCAGGGCTAGGGACAGATTGTACAATGAGCAGTTCTTC
TRBD2	TRBV7-2	TRBJ2-3	.	CASSLVAGIMGDTQYF	TGTGCCAGCAGCTTAGTAGCGGGAATTATGGGAGATACGCAGTATTTT
.	TRBV5-1	TRBJ1-2	few	CASSFLSTGSLYGYTF	TGCGCCAGCAGCTTCCTCTCGACAGGCAGTCTCTATGGCTACACCTTC
TRBD1	TRBV28	TRBJ1-3	.	CASSLWTGGGPTGNTIYF	TGTGCCAGCAGTTTATGGACAGGGGGCGGACCTACTGGAAACACCATATATTTT
.	TRBV19	TRBJ2-3	.	CASNCIGSLHIFSTDTQYF	TGTGCCAGTAATTGTATTGGCAGTCTTCACATATTTAGCACAGATACGCAGTATTTT
TRBD2	TRBV6-5	TRBJ2-7	.	CASGSGTDYEQYF	TGTGCCAGTGGTAGCGGGACCGACTACGAGCAGTACTTC
.	TRBV5-1	TRBJ2-5	.	CASSLAGTRETQYF	TGCGCCAGCAGCTTGGCAGGGACACGGGAGACCCAGTACTTC
.	TRBV27	TRBJ2-7	once	CASSGANYEQYF	TGTGCCAGCAGTGGGGCAAACTACGAGCAGTACTTC
.	TRBV5-1	TRBJ1-2	.	CASSLGGSLNYGYTF	TGCGCCAGCAGCTTGGGGGGCTCCCTAAACTATGGCTACACCTTC
TRBD1	TRBV5-1	TRBJ1-4	.	CASSDDRAGEKLFF	TGCGCCAGCAGCGACGACAGGGCCGGCGAAAAACTGTTTTTT
.	TRBV11-2	TRBJ1-3	few	CASSPRGTQGNTIYF	TGTGCCAGCAGCCCCAGAGGGACACAAGGAAACACCATATATTTT
.	TRBV6-6	TRBJ2-7	few	CASSSPAGMGSYEQYF	TGTGCCAGCAGTTCGCCCGCAGGGATGGGCTCCTACGAGCAGTACTTC
.	TRBV27	TRBJ2-7	.	CASSLLDSVHEQYF	TGTGCCAGCAGTTTATTGGACAGCGTCCACGAGCAGTACTTC
.	TRBV5-5	TRBJ1-2	.	CASRKEGRGYGYTF	TGTGCCAGCAGGAAGGAGGGGCGCGGCTATGGCTACACCTTC
.	TRBV7-2	TRBJ2-7	few	CASSLRRGSSYEQYF	TGTGCCAGCAGCTTAAGACGGGGGAGCTCCTACGAGCAGTACTTC
TRBD1	TRBV5-5	TRBJ1-2	.	CASSLDGRGNYGYTF	TGTGCCAGCAGCTTGGACGGCAGGGGGAACTATGGCTACACCTTC
.	TRBV7-2	TRBJ1-6	once	CASSLVQVGTLHF	TGTGCCAGCAGCTTAGTACAGGTTGGGACCCTCCACTTT
TRBD1	TRBV13	TRBJ1-5	.	CASSKTGFNQPQHF	TGTGCCAGCAGCAAGACAGGGTTCAATCAGCCCCAGCATTTT
.	TRBV5-5	TRBJ1-3	.	CASSLGQLSGNTIYF	TGTGCCAGCAGCTTGGGACAGCTATCTGGAAACACCATATATTTT
.	TRBV27	TRBJ2-1	.	CASSYIGEQFF	TGTGCCAGCAGTTATATCGGGGAGCAGTTCTTC
TRBD2	TRBV5-1	TRBJ2-5	.	CASSFGLAGLYQETQYF	TGCGCCAGCAGCTTTGGGCTAGCGGGATTGTACCAAGAGACCCAGTACTTC
TRBD1	TRBV19	TRBJ2-1	.	CASRVQGPSYNEQFF	TGTGCCAGTAGAGTACAGGGGCCATCCTACAATGAGCAGTTCTTC
TRBD1	TRBV5-6	TRBJ1-2	few	CASSLQGAAYGYTF	TGTGCCAGCAGCCTCCAGGGGGCTGCCTATGGCTACACCTTC